The 18 T cell receptor beta chains below come from one sample, sequenced in a study of human versus mouse CDR3 diversity and MHC coevolution. Measured with immunoSEQ multiplex PCR; TCRdb has only the in-frame clones, and not every one. Here the sample spans about 73,000 clones, roughly 90% being singletons. The sequenced material came from naive CD4+ T cells from blood. Described subset: CD45RO-negative CD62L-positive naive CD4 T cells. Every receptor here comes from a person aged 30 to 69 in good health.

This chain joins TRBV30 and TRBJ1-6; D might be TRBD1 (5 bases). The V gene lost 8 bases and the J gene lost 7 bases, with 15 bases spanning the gap. The CDR3 length is 13 residues. The V gene's germline CDR1 is GTSNPN and CDR2 SVGIG (reference sequence). CDR3 sequence: CATKYRTNSPLHF. As DNA, the CDR3 is TGTGCCACTAAATACAGGACAAATTCACCCCTCCACTTT.

The V and J genes are TRBV5-6 and TRBJ2-7, with D tentatively TRBD2 (5 bases). CDR3 length equals 13 residues. V was pared by 4 bases and J by 3 bases, with 11 bases between. Germline V lookup: CDR1 SGHDT, CDR2 YYEEEE. CDR3: CASSPRGRYEQYF. CDR3 nucleotides: TGTGCCAGCAGCCCGAGAGGGCGCTACGAGCAGTACTTC.

This chain uses TRBV19 with TRBJ2-7; 9 bases are a match to TRBD1. Unmatched junction bases numbered 3, after V lost 6 bases and J lost 3 bases. CDR3 length: 13 residues. Germline V gene sequence: CDR1 LNHDA, CDR2 SQIVND (reference sequence). The CDR3 is CASSPDRGYEQYF. Written as DNA, the CDR3 is TGTGCCAGTAGCCCGGACAGGGGCTACGAGCAGTACTTC.

The rearrangement uses TRBV5-5 and TRBJ2-6, with 8 nucleotides matching TRBD2. This CDR3 is 18 amino acids long. Looked up from germline, CDR1 is SGHKS and CDR2 is YYEKEE (reference sequence). Trimming at V came to 4 bases and at J to 0 bases, leaving 9 bases not matched to a gene. CDR3 DNA: TGTGCCAGCAGCGGGGGATCGGGGGGGCACTCTGGGGCCAACGTCCTGACTTTC. This codes for CASSGGSGGHSGANVLTF.

V is TRBV5-1 and J is TRBJ1-2; the D gene is possibly TRBD1 (6 bases). V shed 3 bases and J shed 2 bases, with 17 bases lying between them. Germline CDR1 reads SGHRS; CDR2 reads YFSETQ. CDR3 size: 16 residues. The DNA for the CDR3 is TGCGCCAGCAGCTCACATACACCGGACAGAAACTATGGCTACACCTTC. Protein product: CASSSHTPDRNYGYTF. The full variable domain, completed using reference TRBV5-1 and TRBJ1-2, is KAGVTQTPRYLIKTRGQQVTLSCSPISGHRSVSWYQQTPGQGLQFLFEYFSETQRNKGNFPGRFSGRQFSNSRSEMNVSTLELGDSALYLCASSSHTPDRNYGYTFGSGTRLTVV.

This clone has more than one count but fewer than ten. V and J are TRBV11-1 and TRBJ1-1; perhaps TRBD1 as D (5 bases). Germline V gives CDR1 SGHAT, CDR2 FQDESV (reference sequence). The CDR3 has 18 amino acids. Trimming cost V 5 bases and J 0 bases, with 22 bases left between them. The CDR3 DNA reads TGTGCCAGCAGCCCAAAGTCCGTCAGGGCCCCTATGAACACTGAAGCTTTCTTT. Translation gives CASSPKSVRAPMNTEAFF.

The rearrangement links TRBV6-5 to TRBJ1-5; possible D gene TRBD1, 5 bases. This CDR3 has 13 residues. Germline CDR1 and CDR2: MNHEY and SVGAGI. Trimming took off 10 bases at V and 2 bases at J, with 12 bases between the two ends. CDR3 nucleotide sequence: TGTGCCACGGGGGGGTCCGGCAATCAGCCCCAGCATTTT. Translation: CATGGSGNQPQHF.

The chain is built from TRBV6-1 and TRBJ1-2, with 8 bases fitting TRBD1. The V and J ends lost 4 bases and 7 bases, in that order; junction bases with no gene match: 11. The CDR3 consists of 15 residues. Germline lookup yields CDR1 MNHNS and CDR2 SASEGT. The CDR3 protein is CASSGQQGGASGYTF. CDR3 in DNA: TGTGCCAGCAGTGGGCAACAGGGGGGCGCGAGTGGCTACACCTTC.

The V gene is TRBV27, the J gene TRBJ2-1, with 14 positions matching TRBD2. CDR1 MNHEY and CDR2 SMNVEV come from the germline V gene (reference sequence). V gave up 5 bases and J gave up 0 bases; unmatched junction bases: 9. This CDR3 is 19 amino acids long. CDR3 loop: CASSLGLAGGPSSYNEQFF. In nucleotides, the CDR3 is TGTGCCAGCAGTCTAGGACTAGCGGGAGGTCCTAGCTCCTACAATGAGCAGTTCTTC.

The chain has TRBV28 and TRBJ2-7, with a tentative D call TRBD1 (6 bases). V lost 7 bases and J 4 bases, leaving 11 bases between the germline ends. This CDR3 has 12 residues. The germline V gene has CDR1 MDHEN and CDR2 SYDVKM. The CDR3 loop is CASTLQGYEQYF. The CDR3 region has the DNA TGTGCCAGCACACTACAGGGTTACGAGCAGTACTTC.

The gene calls are TRBV29-1 and TRBJ1-2; 10 bases fit TRBD1. CDR1 SQVTM and CDR2 ANQGSEA come from the germline V gene. The V gene end was trimmed by 0 bases and the J gene end by 5 bases; junction bases not matched to a gene: 6. CDR3 size: 15 residues. The CDR3 nucleotides read TGCAGCGTTGAAGATCTAGGGACAGGGGTATATGGCTACACCTTC. This gives the protein CSVEDLGTGVYGYTF.

V is TRBV11-2 and J is TRBJ1-2; TRBD1 agrees at 10 bases. Germline V gives CDR1 SGHAT, CDR2 FQNNGV. The CDR3 length is 15 residues. V shed 5 bases, J shed 7 bases, and the junction held 10 bases outside the gene matches. The CDR3 loop reads CASSPDRGRFLGYTF. CDR3 nucleotide sequence: TGTGCCAGCAGCCCCGACAGGGGGCGATTTCTTGGCTACACCTTC. Based on the CDR3 plus reference TRBV11-2 and TRBJ1-2, the full variable domain is EAGVAQSPRYKIIEKRQSVAFWCNPISGHATLYWYQQILGQGPKLLIQFQNNGVVDDSQLPKDRFSAERLKGVDSTLKIQPAKLEDSAVYLCASSPDRGRFLGYTFGSGTRLTVV.

The CDR3 region is CASSFLVSAYNEQFF. The DNA of the CDR3 is TGCGCCAGCAGCTTCCTAGTGAGCGCCTACAATGAGCAGTTCTTC. V and J are TRBV5-1 and TRBJ2-1; no firm D call. Trimming stripped 2 bases from V and 2 bases from J, with 11 bases between. Germline V gene data show CDR1 as SGHRS and CDR2 as YFSETQ. The CDR3 sequence is 15 residues long.

The gene calls are TRBV28 and TRBJ1-6; D is unresolved. V was pared by 2 bases and J by 3 bases, with 14 bases between. This CDR3 has 17 amino acids. Germline V gives CDR1 MDHEN, CDR2 SYDVKM. CDR3 protein: CASSLGGPSFYNSPLHF. CDR3 in DNA: TGTGCCAGCAGTTTAGGTGGGCCCTCATTCTATAATTCACCCCTCCACTTT.

This clone was seen only a few times. The chain carries TRBV6-1 and TRBJ1-3; D call uncertain. This CDR3 region has 13 residues. V was pared by 5 bases and J by 0 bases, with 5 bases between. Looked up from germline, CDR1 is MNHNS and CDR2 is SASEGT. The CDR3 region has the DNA TGTGCCAGCAGTCCAATCTCTGGAAACACCATATATTTT. Amino acids: CASSPISGNTIYF.

This chain joins TRBV28 and TRBJ1-2; TRBD1 matches 8 bases. CDR3 length: 14 residues. Germline loops: CDR1 MDHEN, CDR2 SYDVKM. J was trimmed by 0 bases and V by 10 bases; bases with no gene match: 7. The CDR3 DNA reads TGTGCCATCGCAGGGGGCCCGGCTAACTATGGCTACACCTTC. This codes for CAIAGGPANYGYTF.

The chain employs TRBV4-1 and TRBJ1-4, with unresolved D. The CDR3 has 16 residues. The V end lost 1 base, the J end lost 4 bases, and 13 bases lay between the germline ends. The germline V gene encodes CDR1 MGHRA and CDR2 YSYEKL. This CDR3 reads CASSQVLEQINEKLFF. The DNA for the CDR3 is TGCGCCAGCAGCCAAGTATTAGAACAGATTAATGAAAAACTGTTTTTT.

This clone was seen a single time. The rearrangement uses TRBV18 and TRBJ2-7; 10 bases line up with TRBD1. This CDR3 is built from 15 residues. In germline, CDR1 is KGHSH, CDR2 LQKENI. Trimming removed 5 bases from V and 4 bases from J; junction bases left unmatched: 8. Written as DNA, the CDR3 is TGTGCCAGCTCATTACCGGGACAGGGGTATTACGAGCAGTACTTC. Residues: CASSLPGQGYYEQYF.